This TCR beta chain was captured in a study of spatial heterogeneity in lung cancer. Study-level information: More than nine raw reads, on average, carried each unique TCR and UMI combination. Points from the study as a whole: Within tumors, counts of expanded alpha and beta TCRs tracked tumor mutation counts.

TCRdb processed the 5' RACE reads anew with MiXCR; each CDR3 protein has one entry. There are about 27,000 distinct CDR3 sequences in the sample; approximately 7% occur only once, and almost 25% lies in the top ten. Documented time point: sample taken at primary tumor resection. Patients with untreated early-stage non-small cell lung cancer, numbering 72, were the donors. The sequenced material consisted of unsorted whole RNA from tumor, nontumor lung or frozen PBMC. J was trimmed by 7 bases and V by 5 bases; bases with no gene match: 8. The CDR3 loop spans 14 amino acids. CDR1 and CDR2 (germline): DFQATT, SNEGSKA (reference sequence). This clonotype was observed at least ten times. As yet, its antigen is unknown.

Source: lung tumor tissue, taken at surgery. This clonotype originated in a male donor with early-stage non-small cell lung cancer. This sequence joins TRBV20-1 and TRBJ1-6, with 7 bases lining up with TRBD1. The CDR3 DNA is TGCAGTGCTCCCCGTCGACAGGGAAATTCACCCCTCCACTTT. It translates to CSAPRRQGNSPLHF.